This T cell receptor (beta chain) was observed in a study of T cell responses to AZD1222 COVID-19 vaccine. V lost 6 bases, J lost 9 bases, and 8 bases stayed unmatched. This CDR3 has 15 residues. Germline V gives CDR1 SNHLY, CDR2 FYNNEI. The data were produced by immunoSEQ multiplex PCR, yet TCRdb's version contains in-frame clones alone and is incomplete. Among some 140,000 clones, under 95% were seen once, and the ten largest hold 2.5% to 4%. The sample here was peripheral blood, taken on day 0 of AZD1222 vaccination. The chain recombines TRBV2 with TRBJ2-7; 16 bases line up with TRBD2. This TCR came from an adult in good health. The chain's CDR3 is CASSVGTSGRAWQYF. The DNA for the CDR3 is TGTGCCAGCAGCGTCGGGACTAGCGGGAGGGCCTGGCAGTACTTC.